The source of this TCR beta chain is a study of vaccination effects on CD4 cells after COVID-19. The wider study: Median timing of post-vaccine samples was 72 days after the second dose. General study findings and limits: Clones that were induced by infection or by vaccine showed marked contraction late after vaccination.

CD4+ T cells specific for antigen were expanded with viral peptide pools by the ViraFEST assay before sequencing. Isolation of CD4+ T cells took place after approximately 10 days of culture. Of the BNT162b2 and mRNA-1273 vaccines, participants received two doses of one or the other. PBMC cultures contained about 1.9 million cells per well, approximately 10 IU/ml IL-2 and around 9.3 ug/ml peptides. Half of the medium was exchanged for IL-2 medium on both days 3 and 7. This clone was counted between two and nine times. Antigen: not known. CDR3 length: 18 residues. Per the germline V gene, CDR1 is LGHDT and CDR2 is YNNKEL (reference sequence). V shed 3 bases and J shed 0 bases, with 18 bases lying between them. The protocol was immunoSEQ multiplex PCR, while the TCRdb copy is restricted to in-frame clones and leaves out a portion. The sample consists of tens of thousands of clones, approximately 73% of them appearing once.

The chain uses TRBV3-1 (or the pseudogene TRBV3-2) and TRBJ2-1; D not resolved. The TCR was taken from a human donor who received a COVID-19 vaccine. The specimen was CD4+ T cells from PBMCs cultured with HCoV-229E spike peptides, collected after COVID-19 vaccination. The CDR3 here is CASSQSYPVESSYNEQFF. CDR3 nucleotides: TGTGCCAGCAGCCAGAGCTATCCGGTGGAGAGCTCCTACAATGAGCAGTTCTTC.